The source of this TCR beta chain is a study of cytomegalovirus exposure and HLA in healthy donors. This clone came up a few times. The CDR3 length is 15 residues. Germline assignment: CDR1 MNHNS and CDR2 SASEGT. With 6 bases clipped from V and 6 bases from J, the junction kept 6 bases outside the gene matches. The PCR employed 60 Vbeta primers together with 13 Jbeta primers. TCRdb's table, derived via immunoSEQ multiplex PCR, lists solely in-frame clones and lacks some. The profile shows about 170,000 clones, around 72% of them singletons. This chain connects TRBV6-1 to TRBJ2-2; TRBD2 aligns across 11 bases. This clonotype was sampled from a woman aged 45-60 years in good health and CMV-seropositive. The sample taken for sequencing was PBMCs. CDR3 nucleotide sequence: TGTGCCAGCAGGGATAGCGGGAGGGCGCCCGGGGAGCTGTTTTTT. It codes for CASRDSGRAPGELFF.